Here is one T cell receptor beta chain with its context. UMIs were attached via template switching, each with a 6-nucleotide sample barcode. TCRdb reprocessed the 5' RACE reads and keeps a single row for each CDR3 protein, giving no DNA. The sample totals approximately 150,000 distinct CDR3 sequences. The data are from a study of monozygotic twins with inflammatory bowel disease. This CDR3 spans 11 amino acids. The germline V gene has CDR1 DFQATT and CDR2 SNEGSKA (reference sequence). Sequencing input: blood. This receptor was identified in a human donor with ulcerative colitis or Crohn's disease, or a healthy co-twin of an affected twin (not recorded which). The chain uses TRBV20-1 and TRBJ2-2. CDR3 in amino acids: CSAIKFGELFF.